This T cell receptor (beta chain) originates from a study of blood T cell repertoires in COVID-19. Study-level information: The United States, Italy and Spain supplied acute and convalescent COVID-19 samples. PBMCs, B-cell-depleted T cells, or T cells were the source of the cDNA or gDNA that made up the material.

Source study methods: Nucleated cell counts were estimated from reference gene primer amplification. Here immunoSEQ multiplex PCR was the method, and the copy in TCRdb shows in-frame clones only, minus some. That table gives V, J and clone size, and the DNA gave D and trimming. The data contain 75,000 to 95,000 clones, more than 70% of them seen just once; the ten biggest clones take up about 21%. The clonotype comes from a human donor in a cohort sampled during active COVID-19. Sequencing was carried out using peripheral blood.

CDR3 coding DNA: TGTGCCAGCAGCCCACAGAGGGGGCAAGAGACCCAGTACTTC. Amino acid sequence: CASSPQRGQETQYF. The rearrangement joins TRBV6-6 to TRBJ2-5, with TRBD1 as a possible D gene (6 bases). V dropped 6 bases and J dropped 2 bases, with 13 bases sitting between them. The CDR3 covers 14 residues. Germline V gene sequence: CDR1 MNHNY, CDR2 SVGAGI (reference sequence).